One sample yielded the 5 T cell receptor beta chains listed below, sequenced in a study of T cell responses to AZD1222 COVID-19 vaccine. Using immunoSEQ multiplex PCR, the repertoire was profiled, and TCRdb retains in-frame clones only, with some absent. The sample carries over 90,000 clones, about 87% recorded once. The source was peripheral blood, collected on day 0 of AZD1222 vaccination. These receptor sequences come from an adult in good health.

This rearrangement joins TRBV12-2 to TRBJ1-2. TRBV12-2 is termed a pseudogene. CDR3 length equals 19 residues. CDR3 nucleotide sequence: TGTGCAAGTCGCTTAGCGCATCGCCCGTCCAGGGACCGAAGCTATGGCTACACCTTC. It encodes CASRLAHRPSRDRSYGYTF.

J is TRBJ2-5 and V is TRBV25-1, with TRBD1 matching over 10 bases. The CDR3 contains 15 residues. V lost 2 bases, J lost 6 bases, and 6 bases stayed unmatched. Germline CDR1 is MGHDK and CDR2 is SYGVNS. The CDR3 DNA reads TGTGCCAGCAGTGAACGGGGGGGACAGGGGAAGACCCAGTACTTC. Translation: CASSERGGQGKTQYF.

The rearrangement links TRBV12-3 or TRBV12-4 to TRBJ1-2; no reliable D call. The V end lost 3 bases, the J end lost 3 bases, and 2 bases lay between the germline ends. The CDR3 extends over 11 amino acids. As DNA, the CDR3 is TGTGCCAGCAGTTTTGACTATGGCTACACCTTC. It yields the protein CASSFDYGYTF.

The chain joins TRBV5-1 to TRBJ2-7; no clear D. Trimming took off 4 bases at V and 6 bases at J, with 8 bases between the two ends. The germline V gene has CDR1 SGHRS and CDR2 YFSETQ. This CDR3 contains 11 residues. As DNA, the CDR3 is TGCGCCAGCAGCCCCACCTGCGAGCAGTACTTC. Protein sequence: CASSPTCEQYF.

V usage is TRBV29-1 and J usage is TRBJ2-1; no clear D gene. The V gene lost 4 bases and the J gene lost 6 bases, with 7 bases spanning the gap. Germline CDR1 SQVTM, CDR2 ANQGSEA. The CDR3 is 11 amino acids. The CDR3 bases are TGCAGCGTTGTTCCCCTCAATGAGCAGTTCTTC. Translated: CSVVPLNEQFF.